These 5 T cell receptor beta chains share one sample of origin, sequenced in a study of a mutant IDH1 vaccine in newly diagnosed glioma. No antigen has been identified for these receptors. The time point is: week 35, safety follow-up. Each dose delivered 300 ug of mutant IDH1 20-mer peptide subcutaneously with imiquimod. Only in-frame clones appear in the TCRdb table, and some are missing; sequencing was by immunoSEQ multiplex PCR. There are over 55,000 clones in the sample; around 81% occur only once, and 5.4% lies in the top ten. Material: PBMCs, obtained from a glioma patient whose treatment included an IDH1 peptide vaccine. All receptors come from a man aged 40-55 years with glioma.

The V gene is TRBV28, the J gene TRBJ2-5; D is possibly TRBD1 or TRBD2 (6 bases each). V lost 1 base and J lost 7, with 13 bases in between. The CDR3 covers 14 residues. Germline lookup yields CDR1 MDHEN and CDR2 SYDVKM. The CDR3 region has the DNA TGTGCCAGCAGTTTATCCGGGAAGGGGGGGACCCAGTACTTC. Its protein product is CASSLSGKGGTQYF.

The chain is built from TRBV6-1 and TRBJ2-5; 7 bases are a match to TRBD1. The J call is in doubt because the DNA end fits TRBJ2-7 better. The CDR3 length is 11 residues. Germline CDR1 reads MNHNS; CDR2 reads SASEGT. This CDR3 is CASQQGSEQYF. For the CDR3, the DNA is TGTGCCAGTCAACAGGGGTCCGAGCAGTACTTC.

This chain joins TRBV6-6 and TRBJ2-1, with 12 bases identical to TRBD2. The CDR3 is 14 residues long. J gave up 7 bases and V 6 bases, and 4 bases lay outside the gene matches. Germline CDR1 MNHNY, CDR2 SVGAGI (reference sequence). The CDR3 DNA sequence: TGTGCCAGCAGACTAGCGGGGGGTTTTAATGAGCAGTTCTTC. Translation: CASRLAGGFNEQFF.

CDR3 DNA: TGTGCCAGCAGCCTCCGGAGTAACACCGGGGAGCTGTTTTTT. This codes for CASSLRSNTGELFF. V gene TRBV5-4 combines with J gene TRBJ2-2; D is uncertain. The V and J ends lost 4 bases and 2 bases respectively, with 9 bases between them. Germline CDR1 and CDR2: SGHNT and YYREEE (reference sequence). This CDR3 has 14 amino acids.

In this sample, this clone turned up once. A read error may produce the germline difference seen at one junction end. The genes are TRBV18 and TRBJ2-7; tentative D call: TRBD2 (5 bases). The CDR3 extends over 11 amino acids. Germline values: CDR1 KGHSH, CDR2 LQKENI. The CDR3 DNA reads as TGTGCCAGTTCACGGGGTGCCGAGCAGTACTTC. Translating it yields CASSRGAEQYF. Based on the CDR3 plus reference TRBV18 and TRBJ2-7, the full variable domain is NAGVMQNPRHLVRRRGQEARLRCSPMKGHSHVYWYRQLPEEGLKFMVYLQKENIIDESGMPKERFSAEFPKEGPSILRIQQVVRGDSAAYFCASSRGAEQYFGPGTRLTVT.